One sample yielded the 21 T cell receptor beta chains listed below, sequenced in a study of cytomegalovirus exposure and HLA in healthy donors. It was with 60 Vbeta and 13 Jbeta primers that the PCR ran. TCRdb's copy holds only in-frame clones and misses some; the assay was immunoSEQ multiplex PCR. This sample has under 200,000 clones, with more than 70% found just once. Sequencing used PBMCs. These receptors came from a boy younger than 18 in good health and CMV-seronegative.

The chain is built from TRBV7-3 and TRBJ2-1; D might be TRBD2 (7 bases). V was shortened by 7 bases and J by 4 bases, with 14 bases between the two germline ends. CDR1 and CDR2 (germline): SGHTA, FQGTGA. CDR3 length: 14 residues. This CDR3 is CASTLGGAYNEQFF. The CDR3 DNA is TGTGCCAGCACACTTGGGGGGGCTTACAATGAGCAGTTCTTC.

The V call is TRBV27, the J call TRBJ2-5, with D possibly matching TRBD2 (5 bases). The CDR3 is made up of 14 amino acids. Germline lookup yields CDR1 MNHEY and CDR2 SMNVEV (reference sequence). V lost 5 bases to trimming and J lost 2 bases, with 12 bases between them. The CDR3: CASSPLTGQETQYF. CDR3 nucleotides: TGTGCCAGCAGTCCCCTGACGGGACAAGAGACCCAGTACTTC.

This rearrangement joins TRBV4-3 to TRBJ1-1; possible D gene TRBD1, 6 bases. V lost 0 bases and J lost 7, with 9 bases in between. The CDR3 spans 13 residues. CDR1 is LGHNA and CDR2 is YSLEER in the germline V gene. The CDR3 region is CASSQEGGLEAFF. DNA of the CDR3: TGCGCCAGCAGCCAAGAGGGGGGGCTTGAAGCTTTCTTT.

The V call is TRBV7-9, the J call TRBJ2-1, with 9 bases aligning to TRBD1. Trimming took 5 bases from V and 10 from J; bases not matched to a gene: 15. The CDR3 totals 16 residues. The V gene's germline CDR1 is SEHNR and CDR2 FQNEAQ (reference sequence). CDR3 nucleotides: TGTGCCAGCAGCCATCCGGGACAGGGATTAATAGGGGAGCAGTTCTTC. It specifies CASSHPGQGLIGEQFF.

The V gene is TRBV9, the J gene TRBJ2-3, with D perhaps TRBD2 (7 bases). V lost 4 bases and J lost 5, with 20 bases in between. Germline lookup yields CDR1 SGDLS and CDR2 YYNGEE. The CDR3 contains 16 residues. The CDR3 is CASSPRPGGPGDTQYF. CDR3 in DNA: TGTGCCAGCAGCCCCCGGCCCGGGGGGCCCGGAGATACGCAGTATTTT.

V usage is TRBV15 and J usage is TRBJ2-7, with D possibly matching TRBD1 (5 bases). The CDR3 runs 14 residues. Germline V gene lookup returns CDR1 LNHNV and CDR2 YYDKDF (reference sequence). Trimming took 0 bases from V and 5 from J, leaving 11 bases between them. This chain's CDR3 is CATSRDKGRDEQYF. In DNA form, the CDR3 reads TGTGCCACCAGCAGAGACAAGGGGCGCGACGAGCAGTACTTC.

V and J are TRBV6-4 and TRBJ2-7, with 7 bases aligning to TRBD1. Germline V gene sequence: CDR1 MRHNA, CDR2 SNTAGT. J lost 0 bases, V lost 5 bases, and 16 bases had no gene match. CDR3 length: 18 residues. CDR3 in DNA: TGTGCCAGCAGTCCCTTGGGACAGCCTCTTCGAAACTCCTACGAGCAGTACTTC. Its protein product is CASSPLGQPLRNSYEQYF.

J is TRBJ1-5 and V is TRBV19; maybe TRBD1 (5 bases). There are 12 residues in the CDR3. V was shortened by 5 bases and J by 11 bases, with 13 bases between the two germline ends. Germline V gene lookup returns CDR1 LNHDA and CDR2 SQIVND (reference sequence). The chain's CDR3 is CASSGKTEAQHF. DNA for the CDR3: TGTGCCAGTAGTGGGAAGACAGAGGCCCAGCATTTT.

The CDR3 DNA reads as TGTGCCAGCAGCTTATTTGGGAGCCAGTCTAGCACAGATACGCAGTATTTT. Encoded protein: CASSLFGSQSSTDTQYF. The V call is TRBV7-9, the J call TRBJ2-3; weak D call: TRBD2 (5 bases). The CDR3 is made up of 17 amino acids. The germline CDR1 and CDR2 sequences are SEHNR and FQNEAQ (reference sequence). Trimming pared 2 bases from V and 0 bases from J, leaving 15 bases between.

The chain carries TRBV29-1 and TRBJ2-7; D may be TRBD1 (6 bases). This CDR3 has 12 amino acids. The germline V gene encodes CDR1 SQVTM and CDR2 ANQGSEA. V shed 3 bases and J shed 2 bases, with 8 bases lying between them. For the CDR3, the DNA is TGCAGCGTTGACAGGGGTCCCTACGAGCAGTACTTC. This codes for CSVDRGPYEQYF.

This clone was detected once. V is TRBV7-9 and J is TRBJ2-7; D is unclear. Germline assignment: CDR1 SEHNR and CDR2 FQNEAQ (reference sequence). Trimming stripped 1 base from V and 10 bases from J, with 14 bases between. The CDR3 contains 13 residues. In DNA, the CDR3 is TGTGCCAGCAGCTTAGGAAGGAACAGAGATCAGTACTTC. Translated: CASSLGRNRDQYF. The variable domain in full, completed from reference TRBV7-9 and TRBJ2-7, reads DTGVSQNPRHKITKRGQNVTFRCDPISEHNRLYWYRQTLGQGPEFLTYFQNEAQLEKSRLLSDRFSAERPKGSFSTLEIQRTEQGDSAMYLCASSLGRNRDQYFGPGTRLTVT.

This clone was recorded only once. The chain carries TRBV28 and TRBJ2-7; TRBD2 matches 10 bases. The germline CDR1 and CDR2 sequences are MDHEN and SYDVKM. J gave up 3 bases and V 2 bases, and 4 bases lay outside the gene matches. CDR3 length: 15 amino acids. This chain's CDR3 is CASSLRLAGDYEQYF. DNA for the CDR3: TGTGCCAGCAGTTTAAGGCTAGCGGGGGACTACGAGCAGTACTTC.

The chain recombines TRBV2 with TRBJ2-5; 8 bases are a match to TRBD2. Trimming at V came to 3 bases and at J to 3 bases, leaving 6 bases not matched to a gene. Germline V lookup: CDR1 SNHLY, CDR2 FYNNEI. This CDR3 comprises 15 residues. CDR3 in DNA: TGTGCCAGCAGTGATTCGTTGCGGGGGGAAGAGACCCAGTACTTC. Translation gives CASSDSLRGEETQYF. Full variable domain (rest looked up from reference TRBV2 and TRBJ2-5): EPEVTQTPSHQVTQMGQEVILRCVPISNHLYFYWYRQILGQKVEFLVSFYNNEISEKSEIFDDQFSVERPDGSNFTLKIRSTKLEDSAMYFCASSDSLRGEETQYFGPGTRLLVL.

The chain carries TRBV6-1 and TRBJ2-3, with 9 bases identical to TRBD2. Germline assignment: CDR1 MNHNS and CDR2 SASEGT. After removal of 2 bases from V and 5 bases from J, the junction contained 11 bases not matched to a gene. This CDR3 is built from 17 residues. CDR3 in amino acids: CASSEYGREGRGDTQYF. The DNA for the CDR3 is TGTGCCAGCAGTGAATATGGGCGGGAGGGCCGGGGAGATACGCAGTATTTT.

This clone appeared a single time. V usage is TRBV27 and J usage is TRBJ1-1, with D tentatively TRBD1 (5 bases). The CDR3 runs to 13 residues. CDR1 is MNHEY and CDR2 is SMNVEV in the germline V gene (reference sequence). V shed 6 bases and J shed 8 bases, with 16 bases lying between them. DNA of the CDR3: TGTGCCAGCAGCTCGGGGGGTTTAGGGGAAGCTTTCTTT. Amino acids: CASSSGGLGEAFF.

The chain has TRBV4-2 and TRBJ2-7; the D gene is possibly TRBD2 (5 bases). Germline CDR1 reads LGHNA; CDR2 reads YNFKEQ. Trimming took 8 bases from V and 6 from J, leaving 17 bases between them. The CDR3 loop spans 13 amino acids. Written as DNA, the CDR3 is TGTGCCAGCGGCTCTGGGCGGGTACGCGAGCAGTACTTC. It specifies CASGSGRVREQYF.

CDR3 sequence (DNA): TGTGCCAGCAGTTTATGGACTAGCGGGATTCACAATGAGCAGTTCTTC. It is translated as CASSLWTSGIHNEQFF. The gene calls are TRBV28 and TRBJ2-1, with TRBD2 identical over 11 bases. CDR3 length: 16 amino acids. After removal of 0 bases from V and 5 bases from J, the junction contained 3 bases not matched to a gene. CDR1 is MDHEN, CDR2 SYDVKM, per germline.

The V call is TRBV4-1, the J call TRBJ2-3, with 11 bases matching TRBD2. CDR1 and CDR2 (germline): MGHRA, YSYEKL. CDR3 length: 15 residues. Unmatched junction bases numbered 0, after V lost 1 base and J lost 3 bases. The CDR3 region is CASSQASGGTDTQYF. The CDR3 DNA reads as TGCGCCAGCAGCCAAGCTAGCGGGGGGACAGATACGCAGTATTTT.

The chain recombines TRBV30 with TRBJ1-2; D uncertain. The germline gives CDR1 GTSNPN, CDR2 SVGIG (reference sequence). Between the trimmed V and J ends, which lost 1 base and 3 bases, there was a span of 9 bases. This CDR3 has 13 residues. This CDR3 is CAWSGTVYYGYTF. The CDR3 coding sequence is TGTGCCTGGAGTGGGACTGTCTACTATGGCTACACCTTC.

This chain joins TRBV27 and TRBJ1-5; 8 nucleotides match TRBD1. This CDR3 comprises 15 residues. V gave up 6 bases and J gave up 5 bases; unmatched junction bases: 9. Germline V lookup: CDR1 MNHEY, CDR2 SMNVEV (reference sequence). CDR3 nucleotide sequence: TGTGCCAGCAGCCATACTCCAGGGGGCCATCAGCCCCAGCATTTT. As protein: CASSHTPGGHQPQHF.

The chain employs TRBV10-3 and TRBJ2-3, with 7 bases that match TRBD1. CDR1 and CDR2 (germline): ENHRY, SYGVKD. This CDR3 is 17 amino acids long. The ends lost 2 bases at V and 5 bases at J; junction bases unmatched: 13. The CDR3 sequence: CAISETGKDRVRDTQYF. The CDR3 region has the DNA TGTGCCATCAGTGAGACCGGAAAAGACAGGGTCAGAGATACGCAGTATTTT.